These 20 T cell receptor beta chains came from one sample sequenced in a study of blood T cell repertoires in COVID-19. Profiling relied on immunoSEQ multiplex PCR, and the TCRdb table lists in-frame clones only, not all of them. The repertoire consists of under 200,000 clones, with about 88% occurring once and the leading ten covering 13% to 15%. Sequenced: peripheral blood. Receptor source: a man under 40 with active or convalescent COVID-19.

DNA of the CDR3: TGTGCCAGCAGCCGAGAGGGGACTAGCGGGAAGGATACGCAGTATTTT. The encoded protein is CASSREGTSGKDTQYF. The gene calls are TRBV7-8 and TRBJ2-3, with 13 nucleotides matching TRBD2. With V trimmed by 5 bases and J by 6 bases, 8 bases remained unmatched. From germline, CDR1 is SGHVS and CDR2 FQNEAQ. This CDR3 has 16 amino acids.

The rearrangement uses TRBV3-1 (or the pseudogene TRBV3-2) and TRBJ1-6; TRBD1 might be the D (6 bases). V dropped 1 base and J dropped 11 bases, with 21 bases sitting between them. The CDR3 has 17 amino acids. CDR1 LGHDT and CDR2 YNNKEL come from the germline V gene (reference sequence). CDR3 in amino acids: CASSQGAGATPGTPLHF. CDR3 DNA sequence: TGTGCCAGCAGCCAAGGGGCAGGGGCCACTCCGGGGACACCCCTCCACTTT.

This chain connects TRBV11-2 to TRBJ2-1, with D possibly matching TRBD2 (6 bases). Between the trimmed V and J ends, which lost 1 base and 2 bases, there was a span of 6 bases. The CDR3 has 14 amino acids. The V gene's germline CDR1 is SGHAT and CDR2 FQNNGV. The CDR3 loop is CASSLGGTYNEQFF. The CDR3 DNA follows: TGTGCCAGCAGCTTAGGCGGGACCTACAATGAGCAGTTCTTC.

CDR3 bases: TGTGCCTGGAGTCCCCCTAGGACAGGGAGAAGCAATCAGCCCCAGCATTTT. It specifies CAWSPPRTGRSNQPQHF. This rearrangement joins TRBV30 to TRBJ1-5; TRBD1 matches at 8 bases. V dropped 2 bases and J dropped 1; count of bases not matched to a gene: 10. CDR1 GTSNPN and CDR2 SVGIG come from the germline V gene (reference sequence). The CDR3 is made up of 17 amino acids.

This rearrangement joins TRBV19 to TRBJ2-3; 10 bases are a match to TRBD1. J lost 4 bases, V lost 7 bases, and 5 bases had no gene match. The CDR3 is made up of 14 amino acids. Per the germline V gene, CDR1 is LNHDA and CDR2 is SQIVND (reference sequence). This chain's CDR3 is CASKRDRGPDTQYF. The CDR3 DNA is TGTGCCAGTAAACGGGACAGGGGACCAGATACGCAGTATTTT.

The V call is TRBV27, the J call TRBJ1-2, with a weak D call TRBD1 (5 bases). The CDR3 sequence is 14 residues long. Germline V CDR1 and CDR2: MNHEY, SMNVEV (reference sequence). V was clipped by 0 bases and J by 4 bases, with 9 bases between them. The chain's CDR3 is CASSLSRQSYGYTF. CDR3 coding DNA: TGTGCCAGCAGTTTATCCCGACAGTCCTATGGCTACACCTTC.

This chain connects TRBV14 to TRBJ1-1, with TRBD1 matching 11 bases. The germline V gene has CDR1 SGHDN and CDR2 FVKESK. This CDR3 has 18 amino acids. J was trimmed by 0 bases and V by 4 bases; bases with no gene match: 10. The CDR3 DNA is TGTGCCAGCAGCCTTAACCCGGGACAGGGGGGGATGAACACTGAAGCTTTCTTT. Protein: CASSLNPGQGGMNTEAFF.

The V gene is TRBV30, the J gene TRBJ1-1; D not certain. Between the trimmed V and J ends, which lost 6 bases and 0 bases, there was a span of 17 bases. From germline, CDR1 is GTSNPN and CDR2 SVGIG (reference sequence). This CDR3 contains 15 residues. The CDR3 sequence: CACSARGLVNTEAFF. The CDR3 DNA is TGTGCCTGCTCCGCCAGAGGGTTGGTGAACACTGAAGCTTTCTTT.

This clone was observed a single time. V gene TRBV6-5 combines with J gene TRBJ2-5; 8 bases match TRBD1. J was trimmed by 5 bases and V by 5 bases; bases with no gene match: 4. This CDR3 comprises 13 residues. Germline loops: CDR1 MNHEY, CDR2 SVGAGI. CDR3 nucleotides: TGTGCCAGCAGTCTACAGGGGGAGGAGACCCAGTACTTC. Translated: CASSLQGEETQYF.

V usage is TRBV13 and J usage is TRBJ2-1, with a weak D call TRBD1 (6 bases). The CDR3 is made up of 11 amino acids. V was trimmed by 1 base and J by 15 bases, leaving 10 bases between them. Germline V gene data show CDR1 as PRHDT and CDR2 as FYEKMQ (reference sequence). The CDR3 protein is CASSLAGRGFF. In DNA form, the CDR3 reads TGTGCCAGCAGCTTAGCGGGCAGGGGGTTCTTC.

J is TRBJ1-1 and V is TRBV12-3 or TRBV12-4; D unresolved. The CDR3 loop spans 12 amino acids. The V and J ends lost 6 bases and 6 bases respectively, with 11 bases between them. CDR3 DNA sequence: TGTGCCAGCAGCCCGTGGCCCTCTGAAGCTTTCTTT. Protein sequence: CASSPWPSEAFF.

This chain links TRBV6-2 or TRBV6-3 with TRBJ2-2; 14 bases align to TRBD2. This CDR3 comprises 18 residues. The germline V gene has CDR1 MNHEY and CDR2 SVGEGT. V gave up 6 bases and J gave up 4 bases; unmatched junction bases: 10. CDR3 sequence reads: CASSTRGLAGEGTGELFF. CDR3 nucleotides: TGTGCCAGCAGCACTAGGGGACTAGCGGGAGAGGGCACCGGGGAGCTGTTTTTT.

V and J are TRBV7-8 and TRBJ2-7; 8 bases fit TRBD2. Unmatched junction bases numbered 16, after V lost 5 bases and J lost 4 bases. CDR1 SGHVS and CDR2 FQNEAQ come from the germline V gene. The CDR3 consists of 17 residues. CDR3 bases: TGTGCCAGCAGCCGCCCCAACCATGGAGCGGGAGATTACGAGCAGTACTTC. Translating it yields CASSRPNHGAGDYEQYF.

The CDR3 DNA is TGTGCCAGCAGTGACTCCGGGACAGGGGGCTCTGGGGCCAACGTCCTGACTTTC. This gives the protein CASSDSGTGGSGANVLTF. The chain carries TRBV6-4 and TRBJ2-6, with 11 bases matching TRBD1. V was pared by 0 bases and J by 0 bases, with 1 base of the junction left unmatched. The CDR3 loop spans 18 amino acids. Per germline, CDR1 MRHNA and CDR2 SNTAGT.

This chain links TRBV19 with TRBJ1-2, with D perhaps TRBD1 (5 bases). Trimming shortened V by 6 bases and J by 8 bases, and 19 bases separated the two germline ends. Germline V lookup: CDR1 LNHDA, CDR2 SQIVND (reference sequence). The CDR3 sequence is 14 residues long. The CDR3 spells CASRAGGSSSGYTF. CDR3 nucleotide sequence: TGTGCCAGTAGAGCTGGGGGGAGCAGCAGCGGCTACACCTTC.

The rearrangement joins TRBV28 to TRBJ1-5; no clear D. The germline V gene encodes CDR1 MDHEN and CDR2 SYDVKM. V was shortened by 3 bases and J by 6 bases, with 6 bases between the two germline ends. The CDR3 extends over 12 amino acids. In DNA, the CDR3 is TGTGCCAGCAGTTTCTCCTCTCAGCCCCAGCATTTT. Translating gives CASSFSSQPQHF. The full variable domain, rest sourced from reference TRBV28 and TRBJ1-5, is DVKVTQSSRYLVKRTGEKVFLECVQDMDHENMFWYRQDPGLGLRLIYFSYDVKMKEKGDIPEGYSVSREKKERFSLILESASTNQTSMYLCASSFSSQPQHFGDGTRLSIL.

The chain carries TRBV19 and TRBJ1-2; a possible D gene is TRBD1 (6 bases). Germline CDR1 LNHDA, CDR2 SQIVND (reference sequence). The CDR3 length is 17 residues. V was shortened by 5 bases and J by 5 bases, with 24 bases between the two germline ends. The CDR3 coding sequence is TGTGCCAGTAGTGCCCGGGGGGCCGTATCGGTAATATATGGCTACACCTTC. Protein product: CASSARGAVSVIYGYTF.

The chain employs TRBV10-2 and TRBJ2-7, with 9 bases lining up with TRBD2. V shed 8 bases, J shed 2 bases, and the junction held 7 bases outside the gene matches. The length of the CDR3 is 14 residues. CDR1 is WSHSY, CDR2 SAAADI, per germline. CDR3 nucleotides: TGCGCCAGCCTACTAGCGGGCGCTACCTACGAGCAGTACTTC. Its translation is CASLLAGATYEQYF.

This chain's CDR3 is CASSEPASAGFGGNTIYF. DNA of the CDR3: TGTGCCAGCAGTGAACCCGCAAGTGCGGGGTTCGGTGGAAACACCATATATTTT. The chain uses TRBV2 and TRBJ1-3; D call uncertain. This CDR3 comprises 18 residues. Germline V CDR1 and CDR2: SNHLY, FYNNEI. V was shortened by 2 bases and J by 3 bases, with 20 bases between the two germline ends.

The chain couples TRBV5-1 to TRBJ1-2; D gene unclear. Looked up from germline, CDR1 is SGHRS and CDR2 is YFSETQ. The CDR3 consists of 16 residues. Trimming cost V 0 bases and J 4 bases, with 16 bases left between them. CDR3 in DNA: TGCGCCAGCAGCTTGGGGTGGCAGAAGGGAGTCTATGGCTACACCTTC. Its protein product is CASSLGWQKGVYGYTF.